A selection of T cell receptor beta chains follows, all from one sample in a study of shared clonotypes between healthy human individuals. The protocol was immunoSEQ multiplex PCR, while the TCRdb copy is restricted to in-frame clones and leaves out a portion. The repertoire has about 1 million clones, roughly 70% of them found once; the top ten carry around 1.4%. Sequencing input: memory CD4+ T cells sorted from blood. These receptor sequences come from a man aged 18 to 29 in good health. Both conserved end residues are part of each CDR3. The order of the fields is V gene, clone size, J gene, D gene, CDR3 DNA, CDR3 protein. The D gene is left open where the match is weak. Expanded clones get a size class; other rows say once, few or many, or leave the size out.

TRBV10-1	NA	TRBJ2-7	NA	TGCGCCAGCAGTGAGTCGATGACAAGGTCAGAGCAGTACTTC	CASSESMTRSEQYF
TRBV6-1	NA	TRBJ1-4	NA	TGTGCCAGCAGTGAAAGGGGCATGCATGAAAAACTGTTTTTT	CASSERGMHEKLFF
TRBV5-6	few	TRBJ1-2	NA	TGTGCCAGCAGCCCCCGAGGTCCAGGCTATGGCTACACCTTC	CASSPRGPGYGYTF
TRBV19	NA	TRBJ1-1	NA	TGTGCCAGTAGTATAGCGGGGGCGCCCCTGAACACTGAAGCTTTCTTT	CASSIAGAPLNTEAFF
TRBV10-3	NA	TRBJ2-5	NA	TGTGCCATCAAGGCTAGCGCGATGCAGACCCAGTACTTC	CAIKASAMQTQYF
TRBV10-3	NA	TRBJ1-5	TRBD1	TGTGCCATCAGTGAGAATCCCTCAGGGGGTGCTCAGCCCCAGCATTTT	CAISENPSGGAQPQHF
TRBV5-1	NA	TRBJ1-6	NA	TGCGCCAGCAGCTTGGTGGCAGGGACAAATTCACCCCTCCACTTT	CASSLVAGTNSPLHF
TRBV15	NA	TRBJ2-7	NA	TGTGCCACCAGCAGAACGTCCTCCTCCTACGAGCAGTACTTC	CATSRTSSSYEQYF
TRBV28	once	TRBJ1-2	NA	TGTGCCAGCACCGTTTTCCGGGGGGCCTATGGCTACACCTTC	CASTVFRGAYGYTF
TRBV18	NA	TRBJ2-7	NA	TGTGCCAGCTCACAGGGAAGCTACGAGCAGTACTTC	CASSQGSYEQYF
TRBV2	NA	TRBJ2-3	NA	TGTGCCAGCAGTGAAACCCAGGCTAGCCGTACAGATACGCAGTATTTT	CASSETQASRTDTQYF
TRBV30	NA	TRBJ1-2	TRBD1	TGTGCCTGGAGTGTAAGTTTGACAGGGACGAAGCCAAACTATGGCTACACCTTC	CAWSVSLTGTKPNYGYTF
TRBV5-1	NA	TRBJ2-7	NA	TGCGCCAGCAGCTTGACCTCGACCTACGAGCAGTACTTC	CASSLTSTYEQYF
TRBV6-6	NA	TRBJ2-7	TRBD2	TGTGCCAGCAGCTATAGCGGGACTGGCTCCTACGAGCAGTACTTC	CASSYSGTGSYEQYF
TRBV5-4	NA	TRBJ1-4	TRBD1	TGTGCCAGCAGCCCAGACAGGGATGAAAAACTGTTTTTT	CASSPDRDEKLFF
TRBV6-1	NA	TRBJ2-1	NA	TGTGCCAGCAGTTCTCAGGATATGAATGAGCAGTTCTTC	CASSSQDMNEQFF
TRBV19	few	TRBJ2-1	NA	TGTGCCAGTTGTCAGGGGTACAATGAGCAGTTCTTC	CASCQGYNEQFF
TRBV7-9	NA	TRBJ2-7	TRBD1	TGTGCCAGCAGTACCGGGACAGCCAACTACGAGCAGTACTTC	CASSTGTANYEQYF
TRBV11-2	few	TRBJ2-1	NA	TGTGCCAGCAGCCCGTGGGGTAGCGGTCCCTACAATGAGCAGTTCTTC	CASSPWGSGPYNEQFF
TRBV10-3	NA	TRBJ2-7	NA	TGTGCCGTTGCACAGGGTAGGGTCGGCGAGCAGTACTTC	CAVAQGRVGEQYF
TRBV28	few	TRBJ2-1	NA	TGTGCCAGCAGTTTGTGGGATGAGCAGTTCTTC	CASSLWDEQFF
TRBV9	NA	TRBJ2-2	TRBD2	TGTGCCAGCAGCCCCCTAGCGGGCGCGAACTTGAACACCGGGGAGCTGTTTTTT	CASSPLAGANLNTGELFF
TRBV19	NA	TRBJ1-6	NA	TGTGCCAGTAGTCTAGGCAGGGTCAATTCACCCCTCCACTTT	CASSLGRVNSPLHF
TRBV5-1	NA	TRBJ1-4	NA	TGCGCCAGCAGCTCGGGGACCAGTAATGAAAAACTGTTTTTT	CASSSGTSNEKLFF
TRBV10-3	NA	TRBJ2-5	NA	TGTGCCATCAGTGTAGTTCGGGGCCGCGAGACCCAGTACTTC	CAISVVRGRETQYF
TRBV12-5	NA	TRBJ2-3	TRBD1	TGTGCTAGTGGTTTGGCCTCAAAGGACAGGGAAAGGACAGATACGCAGTATTTT	CASGLASKDRERTDTQYF
TRBV6-5	NA	TRBJ2-5	NA	TGTGCCAGCAGTTACCGGGCAAAGGAGACCCAGTACTTC	CASSYRAKETQYF
TRBV2	NA	TRBJ2-3	TRBD2	TGTGCCAGCAGCCCCCCGAGCGGGGGGGATACGCAGTATTTT	CASSPPSGGDTQYF
TRBV6-1	NA	TRBJ1-5	NA	TGTGCCAGCAGTGAAATCAGTAGCAATCAGCCCCAGCATTTT	CASSEISSNQPQHF
TRBV18	few	TRBJ1-1	NA	TGTGCCAGCTCACCACCGGTATGGGGCGGAACTGAAGCTTTCTTT	CASSPPVWGGTEAFF
TRBV5-1	few	TRBJ2-5	TRBD2	TGCGCCAGCAGCTCTCTAGCGGGAGGTTGGCAAGAGACCCAGTACTTC	CASSSLAGGWQETQYF
TRBV5-1	NA	TRBJ2-2	TRBD1	TGCGCCAGCAGCTCCACCGGGACAGGGCTGTCCGGGGAGCTGTTTTTT	CASSSTGTGLSGELFF
TRBV19	NA	TRBJ2-3	TRBD1	TGTGCCAGTATGGAGGACAGGGCATCAGATACGCAGTATTTT	CASMEDRASDTQYF
TRBV2	once	TRBJ1-1	TRBD1	TGTGCCAGCGGAGGGTCAGGGACAGTAAAAACTGAAGCTTTCTTT	CASGGSGTVKTEAFF
TRBV6-4	NA	TRBJ1-1	NA	TGTGCCAGCAGCGTGGAACAGGGCACTGAAGCTTTCTTT	CASSVEQGTEAFF
TRBV5-1	NA	TRBJ1-1	NA	TGCGCCAGCAGCTTGGCCACAGGTTTGTCCACTGAAGCTTTCTTT	CASSLATGLSTEAFF
TRBV11-1	once	TRBJ1-1	NA	TGTGCCAGCAGCCCCTTGCTGGGGGGGGACACTGAAGCTTTCTTT	CASSPLLGGDTEAFF
TRBV7-3	NA	TRBJ2-1	TRBD2	TGTGCCAGCAGGCCGGGACTAGCGGGGGAACACGATGAGCAGTTCTTC	CASRPGLAGEHDEQFF
TRBV27	NA	TRBJ1-4	NA	TGTGCCAGCAGTTTGGGCAGGGGAGAAAAACTGTTTTTT	CASSLGRGEKLFF
TRBV15	NA	TRBJ2-5	NA	TGTGCCACCAGCAGAGATCGGTCCGGGAGAGAGACCCAGTACTTC	CATSRDRSGRETQYF
TRBV5-4	NA	TRBJ2-3	TRBD2	TGTGCCAGCAGCTCAAGACTAGCGGGGGGGTCAGATACGCAGTATTTT	CASSSRLAGGSDTQYF